Here is one TCR beta chain with its context. Repertoires were generated with immunoSEQ multiplex PCR, while TCRdb's copy carries only in-frame clones and drops some. The sample has 100,000 to 150,000 clones, about 95% seen once. The source of the sample is a study of control samples from healthy donors and cancer patients. CDR1 MGHRA and CDR2 YSYEKL come from the germline V gene. Trimming took 1 base from V and 5 from J, leaving 12 bases between them. This CDR3 contains 14 residues. The material sequenced was blood. This TCR derives from a young man in good health. The chain combines TRBV4-1 with TRBJ2-7; D assignment may be TRBD1 or TRBD2 (5 bases each). CDR3 sequence: CASSQGWGSDEQYF. The CDR3 DNA reads as TGCGCCAGCAGCCAAGGTTGGGGGAGCGACGAGCAGTACTTC.